This T cell receptor (beta chain) was captured in a study of blood T cell repertoires in COVID-19. Original processing methods: Estimation of nucleated cell counts was performed using reference gene primer amplification. This table comes from immunoSEQ multiplex PCR, and its TCRdb copy is limited to in-frame clones, with some not included. The DNA gave D and trimming, while V, J and clone size come from that table. The table has some 150,000 clones, about 85% seen once. What was sequenced was peripheral blood. The sequence derives from a human donor with acute or convalescent COVID-19. The donor label of this sample is uncertain.

The CDR3 loop is CASSTRTAEGYTF. CDR3 bases: TGTGCCAGCAGCACTCGGACAGCCGAAGGCTACACCTTC. The chain links TRBV6-6 to TRBJ1-2, with a tentative D call TRBD1 (6 bases). The CDR3 has 13 amino acids. V dropped 6 bases and J dropped 8 bases, with 16 bases sitting between them. CDR1 and CDR2 (germline): MNHNY, SVGAGI (reference sequence).